The entry below describes one T cell receptor beta chain. The antigen remains undetermined. The germline V gene encodes CDR1 MDHEN and CDR2 SYDVKM. Trimming left V 6 bases short and J 2 bases short, with 14 bases between. This CDR3 has 14 residues. This specimen comes from a study of long-term antiretroviral therapy in people with HIV. Overall study results and limits: Within the repertoire, clones expanded before ART were dominant at all time points. HIV repertoires had narrower CDR3 length ranges than controls.

Donors each had at least one pre-ART PBMC sample and at least two post-ART ones. Participants living with HIV all received treatment in the United States. They ran version v3.0 of the immunoSEQ assay at survey level. TCRdb's table, derived via immunoSEQ multiplex PCR, lists solely in-frame clones and lacks some. The repertoire holds 28,000 or so clones, with 84% as singletons. The specimen comprised unsorted PBMCs, sampled 0.4 years after starting antiretroviral therapy. The source is a man between 18 and 29 years old with HIV. The rearrangement links TRBV28 to TRBJ2-7; weak D call: TRBD1 (6 bases). As DNA, the CDR3 is TGTGCCAGCAGACCCGGGACACCGACCTACGAGCAGTACTTC. It yields the protein CASRPGTPTYEQYF. The full variable domain, its missing parts supplied by reference TRBV28 and TRBJ2-7, is DVKVTQSSRYLVKRTGEKVFLECVQDMDHENMFWYRQDPGLGLRLIYFSYDVKMKEKGDIPEGYSVSREKKERFSLILESASTNQTSMYLCASRPGTPTYEQYFGPGTRLTVT.